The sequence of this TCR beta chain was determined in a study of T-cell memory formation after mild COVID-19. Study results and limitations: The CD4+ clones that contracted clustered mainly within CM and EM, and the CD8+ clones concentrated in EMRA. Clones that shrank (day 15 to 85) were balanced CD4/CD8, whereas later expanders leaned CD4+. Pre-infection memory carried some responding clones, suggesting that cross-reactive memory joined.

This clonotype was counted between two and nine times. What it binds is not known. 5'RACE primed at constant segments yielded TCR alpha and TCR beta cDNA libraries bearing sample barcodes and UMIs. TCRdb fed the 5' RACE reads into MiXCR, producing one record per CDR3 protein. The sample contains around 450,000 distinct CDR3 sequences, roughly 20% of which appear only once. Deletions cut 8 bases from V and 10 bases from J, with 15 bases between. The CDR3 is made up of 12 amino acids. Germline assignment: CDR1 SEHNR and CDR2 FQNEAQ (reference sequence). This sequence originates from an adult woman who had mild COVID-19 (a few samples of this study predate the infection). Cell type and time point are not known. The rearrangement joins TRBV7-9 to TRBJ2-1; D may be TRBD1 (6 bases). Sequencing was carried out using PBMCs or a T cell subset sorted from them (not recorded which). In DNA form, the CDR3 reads TGTGCCAGCTATAACACGGGGACAGAGCAGTTCTTC. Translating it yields CASYNTGTEQFF. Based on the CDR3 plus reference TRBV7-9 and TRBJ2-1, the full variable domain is DTGVSQNPRHKITKRGQNVTFRCDPISEHNRLYWYRQTLGQGPEFLTYFQNEAQLEKSRLLSDRFSAERPKGSFSTLEIQRTEQGDSAMYLCASYNTGTEQFFGPGTRLTVL.